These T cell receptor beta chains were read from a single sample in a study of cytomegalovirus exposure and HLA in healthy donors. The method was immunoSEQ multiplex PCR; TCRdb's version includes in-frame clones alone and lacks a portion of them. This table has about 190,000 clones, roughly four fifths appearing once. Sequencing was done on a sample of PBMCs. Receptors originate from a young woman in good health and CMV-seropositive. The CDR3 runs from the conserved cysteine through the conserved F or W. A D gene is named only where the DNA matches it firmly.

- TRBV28 CASSSTAYQPQHF
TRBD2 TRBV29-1 CSSWTSPYEQYF
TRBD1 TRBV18 CASSPGQGEKLFF
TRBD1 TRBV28 CASSFDRAGYTF
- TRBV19 CASSIRLGAEPSYEQYF
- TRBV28 CASSPLGINEQFF
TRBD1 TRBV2 CASSPGQGGNEQYF
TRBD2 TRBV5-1 CASRERLAPSETQYF
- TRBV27 CASSLVMEGEQYF
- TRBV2 CASQTQRATGANVLTF
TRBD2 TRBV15 CATSRAASGVYNEQFF
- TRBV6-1 CASDQPTGFNEQYF
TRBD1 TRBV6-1 CASRGTGINQPQHF
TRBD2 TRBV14 CASSPMAGGRNGELFF
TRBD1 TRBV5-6 CASSRAGGKNIQYF
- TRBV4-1 CASGEPLGAEGAKGYTF
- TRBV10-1 CASSDQQGVNTEAFF
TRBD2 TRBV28 CASSLWGGTTPSNEQFF
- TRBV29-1 CSVLDWLNSYEQYF
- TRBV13 CASSRYLAPLIYNEQFF
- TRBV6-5 CASSYWGERGTQYF
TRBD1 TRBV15 CATSRGGQGGYGYTF
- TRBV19 CASSANRVDEQYF
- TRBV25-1 CASSEYAAGANYGYTF
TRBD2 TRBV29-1 CSVEVPSGRALGIQSSYNEQFF
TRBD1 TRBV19 CASSIGTGGTYEQYF
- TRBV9 CASSVALRGEQYF
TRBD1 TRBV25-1 CASGQGNYGYTF
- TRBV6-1 CAIHREPYEQYF
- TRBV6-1 CASTEQGGEKLFF
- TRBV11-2 CASSFRLGGAGGFSYEQYF
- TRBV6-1 CASSELVQANTEAFF
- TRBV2 CASWLFLSGANVLTF
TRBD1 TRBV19 CASRMPFRDRAYGYTF
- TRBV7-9 CSSSLGGAASTDTQYF
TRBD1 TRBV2 CASKDRVNGNQPQHF
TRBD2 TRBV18 CASSPLGTSGYEQYF
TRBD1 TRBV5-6 CASSGAGTAKNIQYF
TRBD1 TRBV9 CASSVADRGGETQYF
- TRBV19 CASSKTGMNTEAFF
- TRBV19 CASSRTGSSYEQYF
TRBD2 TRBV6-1 CASSVEASGSLKTQYF
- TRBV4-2 CASSYDRAVKEQYF
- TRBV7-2 CASSLVQGRGETQYF
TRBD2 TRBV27 CASSSGLAGLNEQFF
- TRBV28 CASKRGSSSDEQFF